The table lists the clone carrying this T cell receptor (beta chain) with many counts. For the second PCR, which ran for about 7 to 12 cycles, a sample-barcoded 5' primer and a J-beta primer mix were used. TCRdb fed the 5' RACE reads into MiXCR, producing one record per CDR3 protein. The data contain roughly 500,000 distinct CDR3 sequences, 27% of them singletons. This sample was included in a study of blood T cells in healthy people across ages. Looked up from germline, CDR1 is KGHDR and CDR2 is SFDVKD. CDR3 length: 14 residues. The V end was cut by 6 bases, the J end by 0 bases, with 8 bases between.

The sequenced material came from blood. This receptor was taken from a woman aged 70-85 years in good health. The rearrangement joins TRBV24-1 to TRBJ2-4; no reliable D call. The CDR3 region has the DNA TGTGCCACCAGTTCGGCAGTAGCCAAAAACATTCAGTACTTC. The encoded protein is CATSSAVAKNIQYF.